The clone carrying this TCR beta chain was seen at least ten times. TCRdb itself ran the 5' RACE reads through MiXCR, one entry per CDR3 protein. Seen here are roughly 30,000 distinct CDR3 sequences, over 4% observed once, and the top ten hold around 23%. This CDR3 comprises 15 residues. Trimming at V came to 2 bases and at J to 2 bases, leaving 6 bases not matched to a gene. The sample belongs to a study of neurological immune-mediated disorders. The starting material, 2 million PBMCs stored at -80 C, gave rise to the unsorted libraries. This receptor was identified in a man between 18 and 29 years old in good health. The rearrangement uses TRBV12-3 or TRBV12-4 and TRBJ2-7, with 7 bases that match TRBD1. The specimen was PBMCs. The CDR3 is CASSLNDRDAYEQYF. In DNA form, the CDR3 reads TGTGCCAGCAGTTTAAACGACAGGGACGCCTACGAGCAGTACTTC.